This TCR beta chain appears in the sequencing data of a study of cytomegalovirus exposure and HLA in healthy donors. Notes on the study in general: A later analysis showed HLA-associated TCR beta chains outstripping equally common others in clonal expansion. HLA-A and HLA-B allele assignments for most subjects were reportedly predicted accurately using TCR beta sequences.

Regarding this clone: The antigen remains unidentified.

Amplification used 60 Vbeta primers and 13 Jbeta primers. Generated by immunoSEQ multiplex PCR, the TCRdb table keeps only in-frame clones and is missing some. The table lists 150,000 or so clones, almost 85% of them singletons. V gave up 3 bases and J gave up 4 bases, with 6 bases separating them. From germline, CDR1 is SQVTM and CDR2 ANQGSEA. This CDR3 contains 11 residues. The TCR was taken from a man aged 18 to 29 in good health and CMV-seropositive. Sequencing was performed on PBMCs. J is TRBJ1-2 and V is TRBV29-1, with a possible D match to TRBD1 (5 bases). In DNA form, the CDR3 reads TGCAGCGTTGAGGGGCTCTATGGCTACACCTTC. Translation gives CSVEGLYGYTF.